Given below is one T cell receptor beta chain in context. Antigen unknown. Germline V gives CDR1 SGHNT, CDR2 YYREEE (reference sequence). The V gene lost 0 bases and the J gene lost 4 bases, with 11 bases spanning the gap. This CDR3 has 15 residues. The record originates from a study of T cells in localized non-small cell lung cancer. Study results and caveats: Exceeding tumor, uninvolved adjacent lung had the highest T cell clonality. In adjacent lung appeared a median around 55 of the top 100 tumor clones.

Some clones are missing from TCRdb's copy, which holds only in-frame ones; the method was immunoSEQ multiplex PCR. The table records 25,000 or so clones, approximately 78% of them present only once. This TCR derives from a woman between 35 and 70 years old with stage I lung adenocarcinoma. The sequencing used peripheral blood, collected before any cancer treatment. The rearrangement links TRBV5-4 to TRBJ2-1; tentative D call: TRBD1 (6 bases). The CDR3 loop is CASSLVGTPYNEQFF. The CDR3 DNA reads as TGTGCCAGCAGCTTGGTGGGGACACCATACAATGAGCAGTTCTTC.